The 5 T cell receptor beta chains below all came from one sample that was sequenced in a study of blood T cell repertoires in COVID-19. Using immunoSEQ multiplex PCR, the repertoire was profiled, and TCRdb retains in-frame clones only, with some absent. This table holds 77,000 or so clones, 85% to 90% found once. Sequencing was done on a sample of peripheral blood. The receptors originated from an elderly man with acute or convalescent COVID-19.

For the CDR3, the DNA is TGCGCCAGCAGTGGACAGGAGAACTATGGCTACACCTTC. This gives the protein CASSGQENYGYTF. The chain links TRBV4-1 to TRBJ1-2, with 7 bases matching TRBD1. Germline V lookup: CDR1 MGHRA, CDR2 YSYEKL. The CDR3 is made up of 13 amino acids. The V and J ends lost 6 bases and 2 bases, in that order; junction bases with no gene match: 3.

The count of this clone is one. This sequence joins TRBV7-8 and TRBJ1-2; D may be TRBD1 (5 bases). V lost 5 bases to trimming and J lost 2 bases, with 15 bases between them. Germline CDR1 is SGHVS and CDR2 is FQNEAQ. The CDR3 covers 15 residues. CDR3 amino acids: CASSDRWRGNYGYTF. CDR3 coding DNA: TGTGCCAGCAGCGACCGCTGGCGGGGCAACTATGGCTACACCTTC.

The chain's CDR3 is CASSLGQPRNEKLFF. The CDR3 DNA is TGTGCCAGTAGTTTGGGACAGCCTAGGAATGAAAAACTGTTTTTT. The rearrangement links TRBV19 to TRBJ1-4, with 7 bases identical to TRBD1. Unmatched junction bases numbered 8, after V lost 5 bases and J lost 5 bases. The CDR3 spans 15 residues. Germline lookup yields CDR1 LNHDA and CDR2 SQIVND (reference sequence).

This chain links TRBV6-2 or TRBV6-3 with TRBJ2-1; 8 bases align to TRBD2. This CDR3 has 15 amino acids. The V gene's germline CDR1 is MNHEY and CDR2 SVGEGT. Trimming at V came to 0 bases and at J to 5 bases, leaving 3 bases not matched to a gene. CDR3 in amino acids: CASSYSKAGDNEQFF. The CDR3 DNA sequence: TGTGCCAGCAGTTACTCGAAAGCGGGGGACAATGAGCAGTTCTTC.

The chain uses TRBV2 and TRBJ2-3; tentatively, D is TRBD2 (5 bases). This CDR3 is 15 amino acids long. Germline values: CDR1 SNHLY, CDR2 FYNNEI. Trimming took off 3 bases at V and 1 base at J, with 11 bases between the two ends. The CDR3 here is CASSEAGSGTDTQYF. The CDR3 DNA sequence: TGTGCCAGCAGTGAGGCGGGTTCAGGCACAGATACGCAGTATTTT.